These 24 T cell receptor beta chains came from one sample sequenced in a study of OX40 agonist ivuxolimab in advanced cancers. Profiling relied on immunoSEQ multiplex PCR, and the TCRdb table lists in-frame clones only, not all of them. The table has roughly 16,000 clones, about four fifths seen once; the top ten hold roughly 12%. The specimen comprised CD4+ or CD8+ T cells sorted from blood, sampled in a trial of the OX40 agonist ivuxolimab. Every receptor here comes from an adult with an advanced solid tumor such as melanoma, head and neck, liver or kidney cancer.

The rearrangement uses TRBV9 and TRBJ2-7, with TRBD2 matching over 7 bases. V shed 0 bases, J shed 4 bases, and the junction held 10 bases outside the gene matches. Germline V gene sequence: CDR1 SGDLS, CDR2 YYNGEE. The CDR3 is made up of 16 amino acids. CDR3 loop: CASSVGEGRALYEQYF. The CDR3 DNA reads TGTGCCAGCAGCGTAGGGGAGGGGCGGGCCCTTTACGAGCAGTACTTC.

This clone was counted only a few times. The rearrangement links TRBV13 to TRBJ1-2, with a tentative D call TRBD1 (6 bases). Trimming left V 4 bases short and J 3 bases short, with 15 bases between. CDR1 is PRHDT and CDR2 is FYEKMQ in the germline V gene (reference sequence). The CDR3 spans 15 residues. CDR3 amino acids: CASSSPGAEHYGYTF. As DNA, the CDR3 is TGTGCCAGCAGCTCTCCGGGGGCAGAGCACTATGGCTACACCTTC.

This clone was found a few times. J is TRBJ1-2 and V is TRBV11-3; 8 nucleotides line up with TRBD1. V shed 5 bases, J shed 6 bases, and the junction held 5 bases outside the gene matches. The CDR3 has 13 residues. The V gene's germline CDR1 is SGHNT and CDR2 YENEEA. CDR3 sequence (DNA): TGTGCCAGCAGCACCCCAGGGGGCGATGGCTACACCTTC. This sequence encodes CASSTPGGDGYTF.

The chain carries TRBV7-3 and TRBJ1-1; D is possibly TRBD1 (6 bases). The CDR3 totals 14 residues. Germline V gene data show CDR1 as SGHTA and CDR2 as FQGTGA. V lost 2 bases, J lost 4 bases, and 11 bases lay in between. Here the CDR3 reads CASSLGGAGTEAFF. The CDR3 bases are TGTGCCAGCAGCTTAGGGGGCGCGGGCACTGAAGCTTTCTTT. Filled out from reference TRBV7-3 and TRBJ1-1, the complete variable domain reads GAGVSQTPSNKVTEKGKYVELRCDPISGHTALYWYRQSLGQGPEFLIYFQGTGAADDSGLPNDRFFAVRPEGSVSTLKIQRTERGDSAVYLCASSLGGAGTEAFFGQGTRLTVV.

This rearrangement joins TRBV27 to TRBJ2-7; tentatively, D is TRBD1 (6 bases). With 7 bases removed from V and 2 bases from J, the gap between germline ends came to 21 bases. The germline gives CDR1 MNHEY, CDR2 SMNVEV (reference sequence). The CDR3 has 16 residues. The DNA of the CDR3 is TGTGCCAGCACCGTTGTAGGGGGAGTCCTTCCCTACGAGCAGTACTTC. This sequence encodes CASTVVGGVLPYEQYF.

This chain uses TRBV7-6 with TRBJ2-2; unclear D gene. V was pared by 2 bases and J by 7 bases, with 11 bases between. From germline, CDR1 is SGHVS and CDR2 FNYEAQ. The CDR3 runs to 14 residues. The CDR3 DNA follows: TGTGCCAGCAGCTTAATCGCCCCGGGCGGGGAGCTGTTTTTT. Translated: CASSLIAPGGELFF.

The rearrangement uses TRBV11-2 and TRBJ2-2; D remains unclear. The CDR3 is made up of 13 amino acids. Germline assignment: CDR1 SGHAT and CDR2 FQNNGV. V lost 1 base, J lost 1 base, and 1 base lay in between. The CDR3 nucleotides read TGTGCCAGCAGCTTAGTGAACACCGGGGAGCTGTTTTTT. The encoded protein is CASSLVNTGELFF.

The chain recombines TRBV6-5 with TRBJ2-1; 9 positions match TRBD1. The CDR3 consists of 16 residues. The germline V gene encodes CDR1 MNHEY and CDR2 SVGAGI. The V gene end was trimmed by 4 bases and the J gene end by 4 bases; junction bases not matched to a gene: 8. CDR3: CASSSTGGFRYNEQFF. The CDR3 region has the DNA TGTGCCAGCAGTTCCACAGGGGGCTTCAGATACAATGAGCAGTTCTTC.

In DNA, the CDR3 is TGTGCCAGCAGGTGGGACTCGAACACTGAAGCTTTCTTT. Its translation is CASRWDSNTEAFF. This sequence joins TRBV25-1 and TRBJ1-1, with D possibly matching TRBD1 (5 bases). V lost 6 bases and J lost 1, with 9 bases in between. CDR3 length equals 13 residues. Per germline, CDR1 MGHDK and CDR2 SYGVNS.

The chain joins TRBV4-3 to TRBJ1-1; D not resolved. Germline CDR1 and CDR2: LGHNA and YSLEER. There are 17 residues in the CDR3. Trimming cost V 0 bases and J 0 bases, with 14 bases left between them. The CDR3 protein is CASSQDPGSSLNTEAFF. DNA of the CDR3: TGCGCCAGCAGCCAAGATCCGGGGAGCTCTTTGAACACTGAAGCTTTCTTT.

This chain connects TRBV5-6 to TRBJ1-2; D is ambiguous. Deletions cut 3 bases from V and 3 bases from J, with 12 bases between. This CDR3 region has 14 residues. Germline lookup yields CDR1 SGHDT and CDR2 YYEEEE. DNA for the CDR3: TGTGCCAGCAGCTGGACGGAAAATGACTATGGCTACACCTTC. Amino acid sequence: CASSWTENDYGYTF. Filled out from reference TRBV5-6 and TRBJ1-2, the complete variable domain reads DAGVTQSPTHLIKTRGQQVTLRCSPKSGHDTVSWYQQALGQGPQFIFQYYEEEERQRGNFPDRFSGHQFPNYSSELNVNALLLGDSALYLCASSWTENDYGYTFGSGTRLTVV.

The chain links TRBV4-1 to TRBJ2-1; D unclear. Trimming pared 4 bases from V and 3 bases from J, leaving 1 base between. The CDR3 has 11 residues. The germline V gene encodes CDR1 MGHRA and CDR2 YSYEKL. DNA for the CDR3: TGCGCCAGCAGCCGCTACAATGAGCAGTTCTTC. Amino acids: CASSRYNEQFF.

The rearrangement uses TRBV7-9 and TRBJ2-1, with a weak D call TRBD1 (5 bases). Germline assignment: CDR1 SEHNR and CDR2 FQNEAQ (reference sequence). Trimming removed 5 bases from V and 6 bases from J, with 26 bases in between. This CDR3 contains 18 residues. The CDR3 spells CASSQSQSGWEGINEQFF. The DNA of the CDR3 is TGTGCCAGCAGCCAATCTCAGTCAGGGTGGGAAGGGATCAATGAGCAGTTCTTC. Supplemented by reference TRBV7-9 and TRBJ2-1, the full variable domain reads DTGVSQNPRHKITKRGQNVTFRCDPISEHNRLYWYRQTLGQGPEFLTYFQNEAQLEKSRLLSDRFSAERPKGSFSTLEIQRTEQGDSAMYLCASSQSQSGWEGINEQFFGPGTRLTVL.

The chain joins TRBV6-5 to TRBJ1-1; perhaps TRBD1 as D (5 bases). Germline CDR1 reads MNHEY; CDR2 reads SVGAGI. Trimming took 5 bases from V and 4 from J, leaving 14 bases between them. The CDR3 is 14 residues long. The CDR3 nucleotides read TGTGCCAGCAGTCCCGAGGGGACGGGCACTGAAGCTTTCTTT. This sequence encodes CASSPEGTGTEAFF.

CDR3 sequence: CASSPGSGYGLEQYF. In DNA form, the CDR3 reads TGCGCCAGCAGCCCCGGGTCGGGGTATGGTCTGGAGCAGTACTTC. The V and J genes are TRBV5-1 and TRBJ2-7, with a weak D call TRBD2 (5 bases). CDR3 length: 15 amino acids. Germline CDR1 is SGHRS and CDR2 is YFSETQ. V was shortened by 4 bases and J by 7 bases, with 21 bases between the two germline ends.

This clone was seen a handful of times. V usage is TRBV7-6 and J usage is TRBJ1-6; 10 positions match TRBD1. The V gene's germline CDR1 is SGHVS and CDR2 FNYEAQ. V lost 4 bases to trimming and J lost 9 bases; unmatched junction nucleotides: 3. The CDR3 contains 14 residues. CDR3: CASSSGTGASPLHF. For the CDR3, the DNA is TGTGCCAGCAGCTCCGGGACAGGGGCTTCACCCCTCCACTTT.

Here the CDR3 DNA reads TGTGCCAGCAGTTTATCGGGACAAGGGCCCTTGAACACTGAAGCTTTCTTT. Translating gives CASSLSGQGPLNTEAFF. The rearrangement joins TRBV27 to TRBJ1-1; D is possibly TRBD1 (6 bases). The CDR3 is made up of 17 amino acids. The V end was cut by 0 bases, the J end by 0 bases, with 14 bases between. CDR1 and CDR2 (germline): MNHEY, SMNVEV (reference sequence).

The V and J genes are TRBV13 and TRBJ2-1; 8 positions match TRBD2. With 0 bases clipped from V and 9 bases from J, the junction kept 4 bases outside the gene matches. This CDR3 has 14 residues. The germline CDR1 and CDR2 sequences are PRHDT and FYEKMQ (reference sequence). The CDR3 DNA follows: TGTGCCAGCAGCTTAGGCGGGGGGGCCCTTGAGCAGTTCTTC. It encodes CASSLGGGALEQFF.

This chain joins TRBV11-3 and TRBJ2-7, with 7 positions matching TRBD1. V shed 6 bases, J shed 4 bases, and the junction held 6 bases outside the gene matches. Germline V gene sequence: CDR1 SGHNT, CDR2 YENEEA. The CDR3 has 13 amino acids. The chain's CDR3 is CASSHRGGYEQYF. The CDR3, as DNA: TGTGCCAGCAGTCACAGGGGTGGGTACGAGCAGTACTTC.

V gene TRBV27 combines with J gene TRBJ1-1, with D hard to call. The length of the CDR3 is 13 residues. The germline CDR1 and CDR2 sequences are MNHEY and SMNVEV (reference sequence). Trimming took 4 bases from V and 0 from J, leaving 6 bases between them. The CDR3 nucleotides read TGTGCCAGCAGTTCTTACTTGAACACTGAAGCTTTCTTT. It yields the protein CASSSYLNTEAFF.

The genes are TRBV11-2 and TRBJ2-1; 13 nucleotides line up with TRBD2. V dropped 3 bases and J dropped 5; count of bases not matched to a gene: 7. The V gene's germline CDR1 is SGHAT and CDR2 FQNNGV. There are 17 residues in the CDR3. CDR3 sequence reads: CASSFTSGGARDNEQFF. The CDR3 region has the DNA TGTGCCAGCAGCTTTACTAGCGGGGGGGCTAGGGACAATGAGCAGTTCTTC.

This clone was counted a single time. The chain recombines TRBV7-9 with TRBJ2-7; TRBD2 matches at 12 bases. V lost 5 bases, J lost 2 bases, and 4 bases stayed unmatched. The germline V gene has CDR1 SEHNR and CDR2 FQNEAQ (reference sequence). The CDR3 spans 15 residues. The CDR3 spells CASSTRLAGAYEQYF. CDR3 nucleotides: TGTGCCAGCAGCACTAGACTAGCGGGGGCCTACGAGCAGTACTTC.

This chain connects TRBV11-3 to TRBJ2-7; no firm D call. This CDR3 is built from 16 residues. Germline CDR1 and CDR2: SGHNT and YENEEA. Between the trimmed V and J ends, which lost 1 base and 5 bases, there was a span of 18 bases. The CDR3 DNA sequence: TGTGCCAGCAGCTTAGGGGTCTCGAAGGAGCTTGACGAGCAGTACTTC. It codes for CASSLGVSKELDEQYF.

The chain has TRBV11-3 and TRBJ2-5; 8 positions match TRBD2. This CDR3 is built from 15 residues. V was clipped by 5 bases and J by 2 bases; unmatched bases: 7. The germline CDR1 and CDR2 sequences are SGHNT and YENEEA. Here the CDR3 DNA reads TGTGCCAGCAGCCATCGGGGGGGGGAACAAGAGACCCAGTACTTC. Its translation is CASSHRGGEQETQYF. Supplemented by reference TRBV11-3 and TRBJ2-5, the full variable domain reads EAGVVQSPRYKIIEKKQPVAFWCNPISGHNTLYWYLQNLGQGPELLIRYENEEAVDDSQLPKDRFSAERLKGVDSTLKIQPAELGDSAVYLCASSHRGGEQETQYFGPGTRLLVL.